The 5 T cell receptor beta chains below all came from one sample that was sequenced in a study of cytomegalovirus exposure and HLA in healthy donors. The primer mix had 60 Vbeta and 13 Jbeta primers. Repertoires were generated with immunoSEQ multiplex PCR, while TCRdb's copy carries only in-frame clones and drops some. The repertoire consists of 100,000 to 150,000 clones, with approximately 71% occurring once and the leading ten covering 0.94%. Sequenced sample: PBMCs. These receptors came from a woman aged 55-70 years in good health and CMV-seronegative.

The chain recombines TRBV15 with TRBJ1-1; D is unclear. Looked up from germline, CDR1 is LNHNV and CDR2 is YYDKDF (reference sequence). Trimming took 1 base from V and 5 from J, leaving 14 bases between them. The CDR3 runs 15 residues. CDR3 protein: CATSRGEPRGTEAFF. DNA of the CDR3: TGTGCCACCAGCAGAGGGGAGCCACGGGGTACTGAAGCTTTCTTT.

The V gene is TRBV6-1, the J gene TRBJ2-5; 8 nucleotides match TRBD1. Germline CDR1 is MNHNS and CDR2 is SASEGT. The junction had 7 bases not matched to a gene; V was cut back by 0 bases and J by 4 bases. The CDR3 loop spans 16 amino acids. The CDR3 reads CASSEAWQGAGETQYF. The CDR3 nucleotides are TGTGCCAGCAGTGAAGCGTGGCAGGGGGCCGGAGAGACCCAGTACTTC.

The gene calls are TRBV27 and TRBJ2-7; TRBD2 is a possible D gene (6 bases). In germline, CDR1 is MNHEY, CDR2 SMNVEV (reference sequence). Trimming left V 5 bases short and J 3 bases short, with 23 bases between. This CDR3 comprises 17 residues. CDR3 bases: TGTGCCAGCAGTGGGGCCGGGGTTAGCGGACCCCTCTACGAGCAGTACTTC. As protein: CASSGAGVSGPLYEQYF.

The chain has TRBV5-8 and TRBJ2-5; perhaps TRBD2 as D (6 bases). This CDR3 comprises 16 residues. Germline V CDR1 and CDR2: SGHTS, YDEGEE. Trimming removed 4 bases at V and 5 bases at J, with 21 bases between. The CDR3 sequence: CASSLGGRGGVETQYF. The CDR3 region has the DNA TGTGCCAGCAGCCTCGGGGGAAGGGGAGGCGTGGAGACCCAGTACTTC. Based on the CDR3 plus reference TRBV5-8 and TRBJ2-5, the full variable domain is EAGVTQSPTHLIKTRGQQATLRCSPISGHTSVYWYQQALGLGLQFLLWYDEGEERNRGNFPPRFSGRQFPNYSSELNVNALELEDSALYLCASSLGGRGGVETQYFGPGTRLLVL.

The chain is built from TRBV4-2 and TRBJ2-1; 10 bases map to TRBD2. Per germline, CDR1 LGHNA and CDR2 YNFKEQ. The ends lost 0 bases at V and 9 bases at J; junction bases unmatched: 8. There are 16 residues in the CDR3. The CDR3 protein is CASSQEAGGPTREQFF. For the CDR3, the DNA is TGTGCCAGCAGCCAAGAAGCGGGGGGGCCGACCCGTGAGCAGTTCTTC.